What follows are 10 T cell receptor beta chains derived from one specimen sequenced in a study of blood T cells in healthy people across ages. PCR was performed a second time for about 7 to 12 cycles using a sample-barcoded 5' primer and a J-beta primer mix. TCRdb used MiXCR to reprocess the 5' RACE reads, holding one entry per CDR3 protein. The sample carries around 1,600,000 distinct CDR3 sequences, approximately 43% recorded once. Material: blood. The receptor set was obtained from a young woman in good health.

This chain joins TRBV27 and TRBJ1-1; D gene unclear. Germline CDR1 is MNHEY and CDR2 is SMNVEV (reference sequence). This CDR3 spans 13 amino acids. V lost 3 bases to trimming and J lost 11 bases, with 16 bases between them. CDR3 coding DNA: TGTGCCAGCAGTTTCCGTGACCCTCTCCAGGCTTTCTTT. Residues: CASSFRDPLQAFF.

The rearrangement joins TRBV7-9 to TRBJ1-1; maybe TRBD1 (5 bases). Germline lookup yields CDR1 SEHNR and CDR2 FQNEAQ (reference sequence). CDR3 length equals 11 residues. V was clipped by 4 bases and J by 8 bases, with 8 bases between them. CDR3 residues: CASSSDKEAFF. DNA for the CDR3: TGTGCCAGCAGCTCGGACAAGGAAGCTTTCTTT.

The chain recombines TRBV7-8 with TRBJ2-1; D gene uncertain. CDR1 is SGHVS and CDR2 is FQNEAQ in the germline V gene. The CDR3 extends over 15 amino acids. The V end was cut by 5 bases, the J end by 6 bases, with 17 bases between. DNA for the CDR3: TGTGCCAGCAGCCCCCGGACGGATCCGATCAATGAGCAGTTCTTC. This encodes CASSPRTDPINEQFF. Variable domain in full (rest from reference TRBV7-8 and TRBJ2-1): GAGVSQSPRYKVAKRGQDVALRCDPISGHVSLFWYQQALGQGPEFLTYFQNEAQLDKSGLPSDRFFAERPEGSVSTLKIQRTQQEDSAVYLCASSPRTDPINEQFFGPGTRLTVL.

This sequence joins TRBV20-1 and TRBJ1-2; possible D gene TRBD1, 5 bases. The germline V and J ends were trimmed by 2 bases and 5 bases, with 18 bases remaining between them. This CDR3 is built from 15 residues. From germline, CDR1 is DFQATT and CDR2 SNEGSKA (reference sequence). This chain's CDR3 is CSARRVQTAAYGYTF. The CDR3 bases are TGCAGTGCTAGAAGGGTTCAGACAGCCGCGTATGGCTACACCTTC.

The sample holds a few counts of this clonotype. The chain carries TRBV10-1 and TRBJ2-3; 12 bases map to TRBD2. In germline, CDR1 is WNHNN, CDR2 SYGVQD (reference sequence). V shed 6 bases and J 5 bases; nucleotides not matched to a gene: 6. The CDR3 is 15 residues long. In nucleotides, the CDR3 is TGCGCCAGCAGGCGGACTAGCGGGGATGGAGATACGCAGTATTTT. As protein: CASRRTSGDGDTQYF.

In its sample, this clonotype was seen a few times. The chain has TRBV29-1 and TRBJ2-1; the match to TRBD1 covers 12 bases. The length of the CDR3 is 16 residues. Losses at the gene ends were 3 bases for V and 3 bases for J; bases not matched to a gene: 6. The germline CDR1 and CDR2 sequences are SQVTM and ANQGSEA. The CDR3 here is CSVEGGDRGHYNEQFF. CDR3 nucleotide sequence: TGCAGCGTTGAGGGTGGGGACAGGGGGCACTACAATGAGCAGTTCTTC.

This clonotype was counted many times. The rearrangement uses TRBV29-1 and TRBJ1-1; perhaps TRBD1 as D (5 bases). The CDR3 runs to 13 residues. Germline CDR1 SQVTM, CDR2 ANQGSEA. V shed 6 bases and J shed 2 bases, with 13 bases lying between them. The CDR3 here is CSVAGRTNTEAFF. For the CDR3, the DNA is TGCAGCGTCGCAGGGCGAACAAACACTGAAGCTTTCTTT.

This clonotype has just a few counts. This chain joins TRBV6-1 and TRBJ2-7; the match to TRBD1 covers 7 bases. V gave up 5 bases and J gave up 6 bases; unmatched junction bases: 10. Germline loops: CDR1 MNHNS, CDR2 SASEGT. There are 14 residues in the CDR3. CDR3 protein: CASSTTGSYFEQYF. DNA of the CDR3: TGTGCCAGCAGTACGACAGGGTCATACTTCGAGCAGTACTTC.

The rearrangement joins TRBV20-1 to TRBJ2-7, with D hard to call. Trimming pared 2 bases from V and 0 bases from J, leaving 5 bases between. Germline V gene data show CDR1 as DFQATT and CDR2 as SNEGSKA (reference sequence). The CDR3 has 12 amino acids. CDR3 DNA sequence: TGCAGTGCTAGACCTCACTCCTACGAGCAGTACTTC. Its protein product is CSARPHSYEQYF.

This clonotype was seen at least ten times. The junction and the germline gene differ at one end; a read error may be behind it. This rearrangement joins TRBV4-3 to TRBJ2-1, with 7 bases fitting TRBD2. Germline V gene data show CDR1 as LGHNA and CDR2 as YSLEER. The CDR3 is 14 amino acids. CDR3 region: CASSQASGYNEQFF. The CDR3 DNA reads TGTGCCAGCAGCCAAGCTAGCGGCTACAATGAGCAGTTCTTC.